This T cell receptor (beta chain) was observed in a study of molecular identifiers for immune sequencing clone quantification. TCRdb itself ran the PCR reads through MiXCR, one entry per CDR3 protein. The sample includes 85,000 to 100,000 distinct CDR3 sequences, 20% to 25% seen only once; the top ten take about 0.99%. This CDR3 has 14 amino acids. The V gene's germline CDR1 is LNHDA and CDR2 SQIVND (reference sequence). Trimming at V came to 9 bases and at J to 4 bases, leaving 5 bases not matched to a gene. The chain uses TRBV19 and TRBJ2-1; 11 bases align to TRBD2. This clonotype originated in a human donor in good health. Some libraries in this study had Jurkat cell RNA spiked in. Sequenced sample: naive CD8+ T cells from blood, with Jurkat cell RNA spiked in. Subset given: FACS-sorted CD8+CD4-CCR7+CD45RA+ naive T cells. In DNA, the CDR3 is TGTGCCAGCACCGGGACTAGCGGTTACAATGAGCAGTTCTTC. Translation gives CASTGTSGYNEQFF.